These 21 T cell receptor beta chains originate from one sample sequenced in a study of control samples from healthy donors and cancer patients. The protocol was immunoSEQ multiplex PCR, while the TCRdb copy is restricted to in-frame clones and leaves out a portion. The table includes over 85,000 clones, about 90% detected once. Material for sequencing was blood. The source is a woman younger than 30 in good health.

The V gene is TRBV5-1, the J gene TRBJ1-4, with D possibly TRBD1 on 5 matching bases. The V and J ends lost 0 bases and 4 bases respectively, with 13 bases between them. In germline, CDR1 is SGHRS, CDR2 YFSETQ. This CDR3 spans 16 amino acids. CDR3 amino acids: CASSLAPRGVNEKLFF. The CDR3 DNA reads TGCGCCAGCAGCTTGGCCCCCCGGGGCGTTAATGAAAAACTGTTTTTT.

The chain carries TRBV5-6 and TRBJ2-3, with D perhaps matching TRBD1 (5 bases). Germline CDR1 and CDR2: SGHDT and YYEEEE. V gave up 3 bases and J gave up 4 bases, with 15 bases separating them. The CDR3 is 15 amino acids. The CDR3 loop reads CASSWGLAESDTQYF. The DNA of the CDR3 is TGTGCCAGCAGCTGGGGCCTGGCGGAGTCAGATACGCAGTATTTT.

The chain combines TRBV5-1 with TRBJ2-7, with D possibly being TRBD1 or TRBD2 (5 bases each). The germline V gene has CDR1 SGHRS and CDR2 YFSETQ. The germline V and J ends were trimmed by 4 bases and 0 bases, with 11 bases remaining between them. This CDR3 contains 14 residues. The CDR3 region has the DNA TGCGCCAGCAGCACGGGGACGGTCTCCTACGAGCAGTACTTC. It specifies CASSTGTVSYEQYF.

The rearrangement joins TRBV11-2 to TRBJ1-1; D is perhaps TRBD1 (6 bases). The germline V gene has CDR1 SGHAT and CDR2 FQNNGV. Deletions cut 5 bases from V and 4 bases from J, with 17 bases between. The CDR3 runs 15 residues. CDR3 coding DNA: TGTGCCAGCAGCCATACCGGCCAGGGGATCACTGAAGCTTTCTTT. Its protein product is CASSHTGQGITEAFF.

The V gene is TRBV2, the J gene TRBJ1-2, with D unresolved. V dropped 0 bases and J dropped 8 bases, with 7 bases sitting between them. The CDR3 length is 12 residues. CDR1 and CDR2 (germline): SNHLY, FYNNEI. CDR3 in DNA: TGTGCCAGCAGTGAAGCTGGGCACGGCTACACCTTC. Translating gives CASSEAGHGYTF.

This clone was seen only a few times. This chain uses TRBV19 with TRBJ1-2; D gene ambiguous. Germline V CDR1 and CDR2: LNHDA, SQIVND (reference sequence). Trimming cost V 0 bases and J 8 bases, with 10 bases left between them. The CDR3 runs to 13 residues. The CDR3 bases are TGTGCCAGTAGTATAGATAAGGGAAGGGGCTACACCTTC. Its protein product is CASSIDKGRGYTF.

V gene TRBV24-1 combines with J gene TRBJ2-1; TRBD1 agrees at 7 bases. V dropped 9 bases and J dropped 0; count of bases not matched to a gene: 4. Germline V gene data show CDR1 as KGHDR and CDR2 as SFDVKD. CDR3 length: 14 residues. The CDR3, as DNA: TGTGCCACCTCGAGACAGGGCTCCTACAATGAGCAGTTCTTC. It codes for CATSRQGSYNEQFF.

CDR3 amino acids: CASSLAGGRGYTF. DNA of the CDR3: TGTGCCAGCAGCTTGGCGGGGGGTAGGGGCTACACCTTC. The chain employs TRBV5-4 and TRBJ1-2; TRBD1 might be the D (5 bases). The germline gives CDR1 SGHNT, CDR2 YYREEE (reference sequence). V was clipped by 0 bases and J by 8 bases, with 11 bases between them. CDR3 length equals 13 residues.

The V call is TRBV19, the J call TRBJ1-5; 7 bases agree with TRBD1. Looked up from germline, CDR1 is LNHDA and CDR2 is SQIVND (reference sequence). This CDR3 spans 15 amino acids. The V segment lost 1 base and the J segment 7 bases; nucleotides outside the gene matches: 7. The chain's CDR3 is CASSIGPTGFQPQHF. CDR3 coding DNA: TGTGCCAGTAGTATAGGTCCGACAGGGTTCCAGCCCCAGCATTTT.

This chain connects TRBV4-2 to TRBJ2-7; unclear D gene. The V end lost 1 base, the J end lost 6 bases, and 16 bases lay between the germline ends. CDR1 and CDR2 (germline): LGHNA, YNFKEQ. The CDR3 has 15 amino acids. Here the CDR3 DNA reads TGTGCCAGCAGCCAAGGTCTCGGAAATTTGGGCGAGCAGTACTTC. Translating it yields CASSQGLGNLGEQYF.

This clone appeared a single time. The rearrangement joins TRBV27 to TRBJ2-7; D uncertain. The germline V gene encodes CDR1 MNHEY and CDR2 SMNVEV (reference sequence). This CDR3 has 12 amino acids. V lost 7 bases, J lost 4 bases, and 11 bases lay in between. For the CDR3, the DNA is TGTGCCAGCATGGGTGATAGGTACGAGCAGTACTTC. Residues: CASMGDRYEQYF.

This chain uses TRBV6-5 with TRBJ2-5; 9 positions match TRBD2. The CDR3 is 13 amino acids. The V segment lost 10 bases and the J segment 5 bases; nucleotides outside the gene matches: 8. Germline CDR1 MNHEY, CDR2 SVGAGI. The CDR3 coding sequence is TGTGCCACCCTGGGACTAGCTGCGGAGACCCAGTACTTC. This translates into CATLGLAAETQYF.

This sequence joins TRBV27 and TRBJ2-4; 8 bases map to TRBD1. The CDR3 loop spans 14 amino acids. The V segment lost 4 bases and the J segment 5 bases; nucleotides outside the gene matches: 4. Looked up from germline, CDR1 is MNHEY and CDR2 is SMNVEV (reference sequence). The CDR3 here is CASSWTGNENIQYF. The CDR3 region has the DNA TGTGCCAGCAGTTGGACAGGGAATGAAAACATTCAGTACTTC.

The genes are TRBV19 and TRBJ1-4, with 8 bases aligning to TRBD1. Trimming took 7 bases from V and 4 from J; bases not matched to a gene: 5. The CDR3 runs to 14 residues. Germline-derived CDR1 and CDR2 are LNHDA and SQIVND (reference sequence). For the CDR3, the DNA is TGTGCCAGTACCAGGACAGGGTATAATGAAAAACTGTTTTTT. This codes for CASTRTGYNEKLFF.

On this clone: Mismatch with germline at one junction end may stem from a read error. The V gene is TRBV7-7, the J gene TRBJ2-5; 7 bases map to TRBD2. CDR3 size: 15 residues. Per germline, CDR1 SSHAT and CDR2 FNYEAQ (reference sequence). DNA of the CDR3: TGTGCTAGCAGCTTAGATGGCGGGAGAGTCGGGACCCAGTACTTC. It encodes CASSLDGGRVGTQYF.

The chain combines TRBV6-4 with TRBJ2-3; no reliable D call. This CDR3 has 13 amino acids. The germline V and J ends were trimmed by 3 bases and 2 bases, with 6 bases remaining between them. The germline V gene encodes CDR1 MRHNA and CDR2 SNTAGT. The CDR3 spells CASSDRYTDTQYF. DNA for the CDR3: TGTGCCAGCAGTGATCGGTACACAGATACGCAGTATTTT.

The gene calls are TRBV9 and TRBJ1-1, with D unresolved. Germline V gene lookup returns CDR1 SGDLS and CDR2 YYNGEE. Trimming pared 3 bases from V and 1 base from J, leaving 13 bases between. The CDR3 sequence is 15 residues long. The chain's CDR3 is CASSGWSVSNTEAFF. DNA of the CDR3: TGTGCCAGCAGCGGGTGGAGTGTATCGAACACTGAAGCTTTCTTT.

CDR3 bases: TGTGCCAGCAGTGAAGGGCGGGCGGCAGACCTTAGCAATCAGCCCCAGCATTTT. Amino acids: CASSEGRAADLSNQPQHF. V is TRBV6-1 and J is TRBJ1-5; D call uncertain. CDR3 length: 18 residues. Trimming cost V 1 base and J 0 bases, with 16 bases left between them. CDR1 is MNHNS, CDR2 SASEGT, per germline.

The CDR3: CATSPRGNTIYF. The CDR3 DNA reads as TGTGCCACCTCCCCACGAGGAAACACCATATATTTT. The chain combines TRBV6-4 with TRBJ1-3; D is ambiguous. This CDR3 has 12 amino acids. Trimming stripped 10 bases from V and 4 bases from J, with 11 bases between. From germline, CDR1 is MRHNA and CDR2 SNTAGT.

The chain recombines TRBV6-6 with TRBJ1-2; D uncertain. Trimming took off 3 bases at V and 4 bases at J, with 9 bases between the two ends. Germline CDR1 reads MNHNY; CDR2 reads SVGAGI (reference sequence). This CDR3 comprises 13 residues. DNA for the CDR3: TGTGCCAGCAGTTATCTGGGGTTCTATGGCTACACCTTC. Its protein product is CASSYLGFYGYTF.

The rearrangement uses TRBV9 and TRBJ2-7; 9 positions agree with TRBD1. J lost 5 bases, V lost 0 bases, and 12 bases had no gene match. Germline lookup yields CDR1 SGDLS and CDR2 YYNGEE. There are 17 residues in the CDR3. CDR3 nucleotides: TGTGCCAGCAGCGTAGGACCCCCGGGACAGGGTATCCACGAGCAGTACTTC. Translation gives CASSVGPPGQGIHEQYF.